This T cell receptor beta chain was documented in a study of shared clonotypes between healthy human individuals. Study conclusions and caveats: With few donors, the genetic and exposure-history diversity represented was limited.

There are 15 residues in the CDR3. J lost 6 bases, V lost 3 bases, and 9 bases had no gene match. The germline V gene has CDR1 KGHSH and CDR2 LQKENI. A word on this clone: Its matching antigen is unknown.

Some 30,000 T cell genomes (approximately 0.2 ug DNA) went into each sorted-subset replicate. The protocol was immunoSEQ multiplex PCR, while the TCRdb copy is restricted to in-frame clones and leaves out a portion. Seen here are 2 million to 2.5 million clones, around 90% observed once, and the top ten hold 0.37%. Source material: naive CD4+ T cells from PBMCs. The subset here: CD45RA+ positively selected. The chain has TRBV18 and TRBJ2-7, with 9 bases lining up with TRBD1. This clonotype was sampled from a young man in good health. Some clones in this sample may be carry-over from other donors' samples. CDR3 sequence reads: CASSPSSGQGGEQYF. For the CDR3, the DNA is TGTGCCAGCTCACCGTCTTCGGGACAGGGAGGCGAGCAGTACTTC.